This T cell receptor beta chain came from a study of blood T cell repertoires in COVID-19. CDR3 length: 14 amino acids. Germline lookup yields CDR1 MGHRA and CDR2 YSYEKL. Here immunoSEQ multiplex PCR was the method, and the copy in TCRdb shows in-frame clones only, minus some. The data contain some 500,000 clones, approximately 91% of them singletons. Sequenced material: peripheral blood. The rearrangement uses TRBV4-1 and TRBJ1-1; possibly TRBD1 for D (6 bases). The origin of this receptor is a woman in her forties or fifties with COVID-19, enrolled during active disease. The CDR3, as DNA: TGCGCTATTAGAAACAGGGTATTGGACACTGAAGCTTTCTTT. Its protein product is CAIRNRVLDTEAFF.